This TCR beta chain was observed in a study of control samples from healthy donors and cancer patients. Germline CDR1 reads SGHRS; CDR2 reads YFSETQ. The CDR3 loop spans 17 amino acids. Trimming took off 1 base at V and 2 bases at J, with 17 bases between the two ends. Produced via immunoSEQ multiplex PCR; TCRdb's table is partial and in-frame only. The sample lists tens of thousands of clones, around 81% occurring once. This TCR was sampled from a man aged 25 to 45 in good health. The material sequenced was blood. This chain uses TRBV5-1 with TRBJ2-3, with D possibly TRBD2 on 6 matching bases. The CDR3 DNA reads TGCGCCAGCAGCTTGAGCTCTCCTAGCGCCTTCACAGATACGCAGTATTTT. Residues: CASSLSSPSAFTDTQYF.